The rows below give T cell receptor beta chains drawn from one sample of a study of T cell clones after liver transplantation. The method was immunoSEQ multiplex PCR; TCRdb's version includes in-frame clones alone and lacks a portion of them. The sample holds just over 60,000 clones, around 75% seen once. Sample: CD4+ T cells from blood, taken before liver transplant. The receptors shown here come from a human donor who received a liver transplant. CDR3s include the opening cysteine and the closing phenylalanine or tryptophan. D genes are given only for firm matches.

d_call	v_call	j_call	cdr3_aa
NA	TRBV28	TRBJ1-6	CASSFGDSHSPLHF
NA	TRBV29-1	TRBJ1-6	CSVESQQGSPLHF
NA	TRBV18	TRBJ2-7	CASSPNLDSYEQYF
NA	TRBV5-4	TRBJ2-1	CASSFTGPYNEQFF
TRBD2	TRBV5-6	TRBJ2-5	CASSSPSGGRQETQYF
TRBD1	TRBV5-4	TRBJ1-4	CASSFRQGVRGEKLFF
TRBD1	TRBV18	TRBJ2-7	CASSPGTGMYEQYF
TRBD1	TRBV19	TRBJ2-5	CASSIGTGLQETQYF
TRBD1	TRBV5-6	TRBJ1-5	CASSSDRGNQPQHF
NA	TRBV7-2	TRBJ1-6	CASSLEQGRSPLHF
NA	TRBV18	TRBJ1-5	CASSPRPQSYSNQPQHF
TRBD1	TRBV7-2	TRBJ1-3	CASSPRQGAGNTIYF
TRBD1	TRBV2	TRBJ1-6	CASRSEGQNSSPLHF
TRBD1	TRBV5-5	TRBJ2-7	CASSLLGTGVSYEQYF
NA	TRBV7-9	TRBJ2-3	CASSLEGDTQYF
NA	TRBV28	TRBJ1-1	CASTEDSNTEAFF
TRBD2	TRBV6-5	TRBJ2-7	CASRTGGAQREQYF
NA	TRBV6-6	TRBJ2-1	CASRKNRVLSNEQFF
NA	TRBV5-4	TRBJ2-5	CASSLGQGQETQYF
TRBD2	TRBV6-5	TRBJ2-1	CASSPELAGAKKEFF
TRBD1	TRBV6-5	TRBJ1-2	CASRFGGGENYGYTF
NA	TRBV7-6	TRBJ1-1	CASSQGHSNTEAFF
TRBD1	TRBV18	TRBJ1-1	CASSPRSRPGTAMNTEAFF
TRBD2	TRBV15	TRBJ2-7	CATSRTSGGFSYEQYF
TRBD1	TRBV7-8	TRBJ1-5	CASSTGGYQPQHF